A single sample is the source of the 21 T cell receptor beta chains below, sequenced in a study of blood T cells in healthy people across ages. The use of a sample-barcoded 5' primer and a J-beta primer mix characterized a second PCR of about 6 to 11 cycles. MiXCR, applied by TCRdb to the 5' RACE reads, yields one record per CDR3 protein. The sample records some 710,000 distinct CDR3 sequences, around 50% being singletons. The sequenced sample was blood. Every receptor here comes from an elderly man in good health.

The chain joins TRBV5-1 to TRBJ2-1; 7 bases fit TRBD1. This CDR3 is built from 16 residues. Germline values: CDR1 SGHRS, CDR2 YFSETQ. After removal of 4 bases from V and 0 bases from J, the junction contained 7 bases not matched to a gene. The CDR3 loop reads CASSPARDSSYNEQFF. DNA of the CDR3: TGCGCCAGCAGCCCCGCTAGGGACAGCTCCTACAATGAGCAGTTCTTC. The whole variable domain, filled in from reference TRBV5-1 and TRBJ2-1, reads KAGVTQTPRYLIKTRGQQVTLSCSPISGHRSVSWYQQTPGQGLQFLFEYFSETQRNKGNFPGRFSGRQFSNSRSEMNVSTLELGDSALYLCASSPARDSSYNEQFFGPGTRLTVL.

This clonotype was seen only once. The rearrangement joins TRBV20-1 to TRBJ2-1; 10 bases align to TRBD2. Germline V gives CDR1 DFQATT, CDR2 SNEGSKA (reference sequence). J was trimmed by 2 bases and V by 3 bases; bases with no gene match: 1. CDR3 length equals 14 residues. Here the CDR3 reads CSASGTSAYNEQFF. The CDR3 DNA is TGCAGTGCTAGTGGGACTAGCGCCTACAATGAGCAGTTCTTC.

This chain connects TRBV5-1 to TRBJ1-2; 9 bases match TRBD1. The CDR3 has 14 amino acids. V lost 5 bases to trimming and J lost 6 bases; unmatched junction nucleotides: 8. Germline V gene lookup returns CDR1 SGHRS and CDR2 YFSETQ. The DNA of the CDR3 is TGCGCCAGCAGTCTGAACAGGGGGCCCCATGGCTACACCTTC. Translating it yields CASSLNRGPHGYTF.

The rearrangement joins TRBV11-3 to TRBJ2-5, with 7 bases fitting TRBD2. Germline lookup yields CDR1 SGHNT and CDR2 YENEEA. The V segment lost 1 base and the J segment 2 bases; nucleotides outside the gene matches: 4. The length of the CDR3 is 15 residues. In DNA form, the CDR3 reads TGTGCCAGCAGCTTAGCCCTAGCGGCACAAGAGACCCAGTACTTC. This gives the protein CASSLALAAQETQYF.

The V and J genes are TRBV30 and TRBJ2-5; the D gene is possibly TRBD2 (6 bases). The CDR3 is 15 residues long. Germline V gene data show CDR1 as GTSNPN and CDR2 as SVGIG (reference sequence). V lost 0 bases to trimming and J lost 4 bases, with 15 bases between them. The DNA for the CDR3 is TGTGCCTGGAGTGTACCTTACCAGGGAGGAGAGACCCAGTACTTC. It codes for CAWSVPYQGGETQYF.

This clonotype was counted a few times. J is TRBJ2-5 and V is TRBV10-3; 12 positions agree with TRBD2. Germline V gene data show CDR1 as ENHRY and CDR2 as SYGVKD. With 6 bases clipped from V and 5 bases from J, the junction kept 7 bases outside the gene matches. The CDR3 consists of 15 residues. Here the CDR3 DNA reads TGTGCCATCAGCTGGACTAGCGGGATTTCTGAGACCCAGTACTTC. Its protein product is CAISWTSGISETQYF.

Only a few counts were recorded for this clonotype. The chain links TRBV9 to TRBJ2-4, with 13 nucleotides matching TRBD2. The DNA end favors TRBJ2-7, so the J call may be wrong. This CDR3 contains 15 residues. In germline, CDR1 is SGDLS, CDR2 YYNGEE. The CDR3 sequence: CASSVDTSGRVEQYF. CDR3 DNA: TGTGCCAGCAGCGTAGACACTAGCGGGAGGGTCGAGCAGTACTTC.

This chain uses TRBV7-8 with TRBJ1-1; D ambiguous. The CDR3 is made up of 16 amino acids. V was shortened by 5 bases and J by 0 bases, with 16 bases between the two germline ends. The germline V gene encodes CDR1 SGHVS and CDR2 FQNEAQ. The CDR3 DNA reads TGTGCCAGCAGCCCCCCAACAACAAGTATGAACACTGAAGCTTTCTTT. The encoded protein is CASSPPTTSMNTEAFF.

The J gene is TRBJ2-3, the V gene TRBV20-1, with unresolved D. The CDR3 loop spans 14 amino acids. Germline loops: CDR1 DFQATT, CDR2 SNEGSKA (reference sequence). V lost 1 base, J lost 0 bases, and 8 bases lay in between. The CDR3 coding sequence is TGCAGTGCTAGAGCCGGCCCTAGCACAGATACGCAGTATTTT. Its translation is CSARAGPSTDTQYF.

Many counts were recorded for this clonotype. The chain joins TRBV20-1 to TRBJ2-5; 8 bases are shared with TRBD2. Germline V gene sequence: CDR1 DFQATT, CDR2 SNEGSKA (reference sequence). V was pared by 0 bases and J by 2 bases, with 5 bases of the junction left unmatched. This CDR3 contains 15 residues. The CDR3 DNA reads TGCAGTGCTAGAGACGCAGCGGGGGTACAAGAGACCCAGTACTTC. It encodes CSARDAAGVQETQYF.

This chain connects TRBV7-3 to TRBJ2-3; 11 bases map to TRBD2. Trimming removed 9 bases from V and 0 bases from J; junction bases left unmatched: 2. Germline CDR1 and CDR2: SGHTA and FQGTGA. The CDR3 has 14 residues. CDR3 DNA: TGTGCCAGTCGACTAGCGGGAAGCACAGATACGCAGTATTTT. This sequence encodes CASRLAGSTDTQYF.

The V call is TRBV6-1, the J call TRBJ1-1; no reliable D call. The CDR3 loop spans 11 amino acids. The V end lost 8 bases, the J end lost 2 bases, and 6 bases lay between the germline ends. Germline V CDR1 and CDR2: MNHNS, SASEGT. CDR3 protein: CASGTNTEAFF. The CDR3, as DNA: TGTGCCAGCGGTACTAACACTGAAGCTTTCTTT.

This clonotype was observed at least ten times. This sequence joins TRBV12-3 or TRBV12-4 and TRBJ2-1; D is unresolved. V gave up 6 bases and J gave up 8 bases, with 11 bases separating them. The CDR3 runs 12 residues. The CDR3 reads CASRGPGYEQFF. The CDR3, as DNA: TGTGCCAGCAGGGGTCCCGGATATGAGCAGTTCTTC.

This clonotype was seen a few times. The CDR3 sequence: CASSEGATGDTDTQYF. The CDR3 coding sequence is TGTGCCAGCAGTGAAGGAGCCACCGGGGACACAGATACGCAGTATTTT. This chain links TRBV2 with TRBJ2-3; TRBD2 is a possible D gene (5 bases). The length of the CDR3 is 16 residues. Germline CDR1 is SNHLY and CDR2 is FYNNEI. V lost 1 base and J 2 bases, leaving 13 bases between the germline ends.

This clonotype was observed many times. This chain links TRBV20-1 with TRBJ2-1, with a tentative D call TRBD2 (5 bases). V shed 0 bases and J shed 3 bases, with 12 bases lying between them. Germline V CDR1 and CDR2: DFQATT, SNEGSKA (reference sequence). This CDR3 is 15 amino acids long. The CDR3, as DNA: TGCAGTGCTAGAGATGCCGGGAAAGACTACAATGAGCAGTTCTTC. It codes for CSARDAGKDYNEQFF.

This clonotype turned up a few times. Here the CDR3 reads CAWSGDPKYSYNEQYF. CDR3 in DNA: TGTGCCTGGAGTGGAGACCCTAAATATTCCTACAATGAGCAGTACTTC. The V call is TRBV30, the J call TRBJ2-7; D unclear. V was clipped by 1 base and J by 7 bases, with 23 bases between them. This CDR3 comprises 16 residues. Germline V lookup: CDR1 GTSNPN, CDR2 SVGIG (reference sequence).

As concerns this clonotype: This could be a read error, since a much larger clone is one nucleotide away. CDR3 in amino acids: CASSPGTHYGYTF. In DNA, the CDR3 is TGTGCCAGCAGCCCCGGGACACACTATGGCTACACCTTC. The gene calls are TRBV7-3 and TRBJ1-2; tentative D call: TRBD1 (6 bases). Germline V lookup: CDR1 SGHTA, CDR2 FQGTGA. This CDR3 is 13 amino acids long. The V end lost 5 bases, the J end lost 3 bases, and 10 bases lay between the germline ends.

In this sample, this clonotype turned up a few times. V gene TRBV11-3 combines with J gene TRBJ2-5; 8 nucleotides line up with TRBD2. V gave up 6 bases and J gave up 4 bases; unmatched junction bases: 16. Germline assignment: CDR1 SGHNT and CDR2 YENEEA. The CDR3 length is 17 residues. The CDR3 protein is CASSQRGGGGFGETQYF. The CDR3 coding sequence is TGTGCCAGCAGTCAACGGGGGGGAGGAGGGTTCGGAGAGACCCAGTACTTC.

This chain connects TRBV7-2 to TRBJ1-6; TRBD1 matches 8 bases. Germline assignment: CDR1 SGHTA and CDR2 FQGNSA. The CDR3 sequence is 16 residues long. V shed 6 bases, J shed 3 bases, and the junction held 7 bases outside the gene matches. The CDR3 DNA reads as TGTGCCAGCAGAGAACAGGGGGATCTCTATAATTCACCCCTCCACTTT. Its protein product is CASREQGDLYNSPLHF. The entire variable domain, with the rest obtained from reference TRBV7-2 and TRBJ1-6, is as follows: GAGVSQSPSNKVTEKGKDVELRCDPISGHTALYWYRQSLGQGLEFLIYFQGNSAPDKSGLPSDRFSAERTGGSVSTLTIQRTQQEDSAVYLCASREQGDLYNSPLHFGNGTRLTVT.

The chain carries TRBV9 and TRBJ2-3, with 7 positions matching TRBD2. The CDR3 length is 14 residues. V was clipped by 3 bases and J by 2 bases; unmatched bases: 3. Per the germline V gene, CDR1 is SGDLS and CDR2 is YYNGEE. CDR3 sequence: CASSGSGTTDTQYF. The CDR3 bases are TGTGCCAGCAGCGGAAGCGGGACCACAGATACGCAGTATTTT. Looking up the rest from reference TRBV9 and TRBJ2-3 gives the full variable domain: DSGVTQTPKHLITATGQRVTLRCSPRSGDLSVYWYQQSLDQGLQFLIQYYNGEERAKGNILERFSAQQFPDLHSELNLSSLELGDSALYFCASSGSGTTDTQYFGPGTRLTVL.

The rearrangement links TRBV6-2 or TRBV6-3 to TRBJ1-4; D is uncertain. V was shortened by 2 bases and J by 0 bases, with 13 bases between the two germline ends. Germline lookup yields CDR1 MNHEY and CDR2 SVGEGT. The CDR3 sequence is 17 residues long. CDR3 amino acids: CASSYSFVGATNEKLFF. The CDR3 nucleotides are TGTGCCAGCAGTTACAGTTTCGTCGGAGCAACTAATGAAAAACTGTTTTTT.